The TCR beta chain under discussion was sequenced for a study of cytomegalovirus exposure and HLA in healthy donors. Germline V gene sequence: CDR1 SNHLY, CDR2 FYNNEI. The CDR3 contains 16 residues. With 3 bases removed from V and 3 bases from J, the gap between germline ends came to 16 bases. With 60 Vbeta and 13 Jbeta primers, the PCR was carried out. Generated by immunoSEQ multiplex PCR, the TCRdb table keeps only in-frame clones and is missing some. The sample lists roughly 230,000 clones; roughly 91% were seen once. Study-level findings and limits: Per a later analysis, about 18,000 TCR beta sequences showed association with HLA alleles at 0.05 false discovery rate.

In regard to this clone: Its antigen is not known.

The sequencing input was PBMCs. This TCR derives from a girl aged 2 to 10 in good health and CMV-seronegative. The V gene is TRBV2, the J gene TRBJ2-3; perhaps TRBD2 as D (5 bases). The CDR3 sequence: CASSDRGMVGTDTQYF. The CDR3 nucleotides read TGTGCCAGCAGTGATCGAGGGATGGTGGGGACAGATACGCAGTATTTT.